The subject of this entry is one T cell receptor beta chain. The data stem from a study of OX40 agonist ivuxolimab in advanced cancers. Across the whole study: Past anti-PD-1, anti-PD-L1 or anti-CTLA-4 therapy was accepted, and 40% had received some. Partial response was recorded in three patients: one hepatocellular carcinoma and two cutaneous melanoma cases.

Germline CDR1 reads ENHRY; CDR2 reads SYGVKD. V trimming: 7 bases; J trimming: 3 bases; junction bases outside the gene matches: 7. The CDR3 contains 14 residues. Sequenced by immunoSEQ multiplex PCR; TCRdb stores in-frame clones only, minus some. The repertoire holds tens of thousands of clones, with about 88% as singletons. The sample was CD4+ or CD8+ T cells sorted from blood, taken in a trial of the OX40 agonist ivuxolimab. The chain recombines TRBV10-3 with TRBJ1-2, with TRBD1 matching over 8 bases. This clonotype was obtained from an adult with an advanced solid tumor such as melanoma, head and neck, liver or kidney cancer. Here the CDR3 reads CAITNGQGDYGYTF. DNA for the CDR3: TGTGCCATCACAAACGGACAGGGCGACTATGGCTACACCTTC.